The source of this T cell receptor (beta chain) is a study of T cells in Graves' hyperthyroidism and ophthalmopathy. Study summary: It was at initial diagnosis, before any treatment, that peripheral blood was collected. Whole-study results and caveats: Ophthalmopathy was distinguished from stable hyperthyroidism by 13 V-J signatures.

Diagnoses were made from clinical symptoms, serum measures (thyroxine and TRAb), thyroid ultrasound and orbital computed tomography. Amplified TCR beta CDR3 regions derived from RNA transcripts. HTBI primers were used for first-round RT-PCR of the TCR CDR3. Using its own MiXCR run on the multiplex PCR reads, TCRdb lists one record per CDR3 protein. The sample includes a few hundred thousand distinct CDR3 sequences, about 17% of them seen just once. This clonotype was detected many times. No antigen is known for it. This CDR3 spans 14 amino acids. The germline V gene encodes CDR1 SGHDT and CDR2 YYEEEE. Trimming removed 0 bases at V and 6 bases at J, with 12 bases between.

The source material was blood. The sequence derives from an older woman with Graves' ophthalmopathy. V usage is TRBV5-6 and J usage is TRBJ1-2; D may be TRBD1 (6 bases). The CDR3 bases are TGTGCCAGCAGCTTGGCCGTAGGGGGAGATGGCTACACCTTC. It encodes CASSLAVGGDGYTF.